Presented here are 29 T cell receptor beta chains from one specimen sequenced in a study of blood T cell repertoires in COVID-19. Generated by immunoSEQ multiplex PCR, the TCRdb table keeps only in-frame clones and is missing some. In the table there are about 160,000 clones, less than 85% of which are singletons. Material for sequencing was peripheral blood. These receptors were taken from a human donor with acute or convalescent COVID-19. The donor label of this sample is uncertain.

A single count supports this clone. The chain couples TRBV19 to TRBJ1-6; TRBD1 might be the D (5 bases). The CDR3 consists of 14 residues. The germline V gene has CDR1 LNHDA and CDR2 SQIVND (reference sequence). V lost 7 bases and J 9 bases, leaving 16 bases between the germline ends. The CDR3 is CASMRQGTFSPLHF. For the CDR3, the DNA is TGTGCCAGTATGAGGCAGGGAACATTTTCACCCCTCCACTTT.

The chain recombines TRBV5-1 with TRBJ1-2; 8 bases match TRBD1. The germline V gene encodes CDR1 SGHRS and CDR2 YFSETQ. The CDR3 length is 14 residues. V shed 4 bases and J 7 bases; nucleotides not matched to a gene: 9. CDR3 protein: CASSPQQGASGYTF. The CDR3 DNA reads TGCGCCAGCAGCCCCCAGCAGGGGGCCAGTGGCTACACCTTC. The full variable domain, completed using reference TRBV5-1 and TRBJ1-2, is KAGVTQTPRYLIKTRGQQVTLSCSPISGHRSVSWYQQTPGQGLQFLFEYFSETQRNKGNFPGRFSGRQFSNSRSEMNVSTLELGDSALYLCASSPQQGASGYTFGSGTRLTVV.

The rearrangement uses TRBV10-2 and TRBJ2-1, with D maybe TRBD2 (6 bases). This CDR3 has 15 residues. Germline V gene data show CDR1 as WSHSY and CDR2 as SAAADI. V dropped 2 bases and J dropped 15 bases, with 23 bases sitting between them. In nucleotides, the CDR3 is TGCGCCAGCAGTGAGCAGGAGCTAGCGAGGACCCGGGGGTTCTTC. This codes for CASSEQELARTRGFF.

This chain joins TRBV7-9 and TRBJ1-1, with TRBD1 as a possible D gene (6 bases). This CDR3 spans 17 amino acids. V was shortened by 1 base and J by 1 base, with 16 bases between the two germline ends. The germline CDR1 and CDR2 sequences are SEHNR and FQNEAQ (reference sequence). CDR3 loop: CASSLVGKGTQNTEAFF. The CDR3 nucleotides are TGTGCCAGCAGCTTAGTGGGGAAAGGGACACAGAACACTGAAGCTTTCTTT.

The chain links TRBV4-2 to TRBJ1-3, with 8 positions matching TRBD1. The CDR3 length is 16 residues. Germline V CDR1 and CDR2: LGHNA, YNFKEQ. The V gene end was trimmed by 1 base and the J gene end by 4 bases; junction bases not matched to a gene: 6. CDR3 nucleotides: TGTGCCAGCAGCCAAGGACGGACAGGGTCCGGAAACACCATATATTTT. Encoded protein: CASSQGRTGSGNTIYF.

V and J are TRBV7-9 and TRBJ1-1, with a possible D match to TRBD1 (5 bases). The V and J ends lost 3 bases and 0 bases respectively, with 11 bases between them. The CDR3 spans 15 residues. Germline V gives CDR1 SEHNR, CDR2 FQNEAQ (reference sequence). The CDR3 DNA is TGTGCCAGCAGCTTTCAAAAGGGGATGAACACTGAAGCTTTCTTT. Its translation: CASSFQKGMNTEAFF.

V gene TRBV24-1 combines with J gene TRBJ1-2, with D uncertain. Germline V lookup: CDR1 KGHDR, CDR2 SFDVKD. Between the trimmed V and J ends, which lost 0 bases and 8 bases, there was a span of 12 bases. This CDR3 is 14 amino acids long. In nucleotides, the CDR3 is TGTGCCACCAGTGATTTGGGCAGGAGGAGGGGCTACACCTTC. Protein product: CATSDLGRRRGYTF.

This sequence joins TRBV14 and TRBJ1-1; 8 positions match TRBD1. The length of the CDR3 is 13 residues. Germline V gene data show CDR1 as SGHDN and CDR2 as FVKESK. The V gene end was trimmed by 4 bases and the J gene end by 4 bases; junction bases not matched to a gene: 2. The DNA of the CDR3 is TGTGCCAGCAGCCTGGACAGGGCCACTGAAGCTTTCTTT. Amino acid sequence: CASSLDRATEAFF.

The chain has TRBV5-1 and TRBJ1-4; D remains unclear. The CDR3 runs to 14 residues. Trimming removed 0 bases at V and 5 bases at J, with 8 bases between. Germline V lookup: CDR1 SGHRS, CDR2 YFSETQ. CDR3 DNA: TGCGCCAGCAGCTTGGCAGTGTCGAATGAAAAACTGTTTTTT. Amino acids: CASSLAVSNEKLFF.

The rearrangement joins TRBV30 to TRBJ2-5, with 9 bases identical to TRBD1. Trimming removed 8 bases from V and 4 bases from J; junction bases left unmatched: 8. The germline V gene encodes CDR1 GTSNPN and CDR2 SVGIG (reference sequence). This CDR3 has 13 residues. The CDR3 region is CAGGGQGIETQYF. CDR3 in DNA: TGTGCCGGGGGGGGACAGGGAATAGAGACCCAGTACTTC. The full variable domain, its missing parts supplied by reference TRBV30 and TRBJ2-5, is SQTIHQWPATLVQPVGSPLSLECTVEGTSNPNLYWYRQAAGRGLQLLFYSVGIGQISSEVPQNLSASRPQDRQFILSSKKLLLSDSGFYLCAGGGQGIETQYFGPGTRLLVL.

This chain links TRBV4-1 with TRBJ1-2; D is perhaps TRBD1 (6 bases). CDR3 length equals 15 residues. CDR1 and CDR2 from the germline V gene are MGHRA and YSYEKL. The V gene lost 8 bases and the J gene lost 3 bases, with 19 bases spanning the gap. The CDR3 DNA reads TGCGCCAGCGGCCCAAAGGCAGGGGACCACTATGGCTACACCTTC. It is translated as CASGPKAGDHYGYTF.

The chain combines TRBV7-2 with TRBJ2-7, with a possible D match to TRBD2 (6 bases). CDR1 SGHTA and CDR2 FQGNSA come from the germline V gene. The V end was cut by 2 bases, the J end by 5 bases, with 16 bases between. The CDR3 is 15 residues long. This CDR3 is CASSLRPAGRDEQYF. The CDR3 DNA follows: TGTGCCAGCAGCTTACGGCCAGCGGGCCGGGACGAGCAGTACTTC. Complete variable domain (other parts from reference TRBV7-2 and TRBJ2-7): GAGVSQSPSNKVTEKGKDVELRCDPISGHTALYWYRQSLGQGLEFLIYFQGNSAPDKSGLPSDRFSAERTGGSVSTLTIQRTQQEDSAVYLCASSLRPAGRDEQYFGPGTRLTVT.

The chain couples TRBV18 to TRBJ1-2; 7 bases map to TRBD1. The CDR3 contains 16 residues. The V segment lost 5 bases and the J segment 8 bases; nucleotides outside the gene matches: 17. Germline V gene data show CDR1 as KGHSH and CDR2 as LQKENI. CDR3 nucleotides: TGTGCCAGCTCAGAGTCCGTCCGGTCGTCAGGGGGAGGCTACACCTTC. Translated, it gives CASSESVRSSGGGYTF.

This sequence joins TRBV30 and TRBJ2-3; 12 bases are shared with TRBD2. CDR3 length equals 14 residues. V trimming: 5 bases; J trimming: 3 bases; junction bases outside the gene matches: 3. Germline assignment: CDR1 GTSNPN and CDR2 SVGIG (reference sequence). CDR3 nucleotide sequence: TGTGCCTGGTGGCTAGCGGGGGGGACAGATACGCAGTATTTT. Encoded protein: CAWWLAGGTDTQYF.

This clone was detected only once. The chain couples TRBV5-4 to TRBJ2-7, with TRBD2 matching over 8 bases. J gave up 2 bases and V 4 bases, and 8 bases lay outside the gene matches. The CDR3 has 15 amino acids. From germline, CDR1 is SGHNT and CDR2 YYREEE (reference sequence). The CDR3 here is CASSPRGGLAYEQYF. Here the CDR3 DNA reads TGTGCCAGCAGCCCCCGGGGGGGGCTCGCCTACGAGCAGTACTTC.

The chain links TRBV5-1 to TRBJ2-1; 11 bases map to TRBD2. Germline V gene lookup returns CDR1 SGHRS and CDR2 YFSETQ. J was trimmed by 1 base and V by 4 bases; bases with no gene match: 7. The CDR3 loop spans 17 amino acids. For the CDR3, the DNA is TGCGCCAGCAGCCCTACTAGCGGGGGCAAGTCCTACAATGAGCAGTTCTTC. Translated, it gives CASSPTSGGKSYNEQFF.

The chain joins TRBV5-6 to TRBJ2-7; D possibly corresponds to TRBD2 (6 bases). This CDR3 is built from 15 residues. V lost 1 base to trimming and J lost 2 bases, with 13 bases between them. The V gene's germline CDR1 is SGHDT and CDR2 YYEEEE. The CDR3 protein is CASSLRGLLPYEQYF. CDR3 DNA: TGTGCCAGCAGCTTGAGGGGACTCCTCCCCTACGAGCAGTACTTC.

The J gene is TRBJ1-4, the V gene TRBV3-1 (or the pseudogene TRBV3-2), with D perhaps TRBD1 (5 bases). Between the trimmed V and J ends, which lost 2 bases and 5 bases, there was a span of 21 bases. CDR3 length: 18 amino acids. Germline CDR1 reads LGHDT; CDR2 reads YNNKEL (reference sequence). In DNA form, the CDR3 reads TGTGCCAGCAGCCAAAGCCCGACCGTCAGGGTACGAAATGAAAAACTGTTTTTT. Translating gives CASSQSPTVRVRNEKLFF.

The rearrangement links TRBV28 to TRBJ2-1; 13 bases line up with TRBD2. V gave up 6 bases and J gave up 1 base; unmatched junction bases: 6. The V gene's germline CDR1 is MDHEN and CDR2 SYDVKM. The CDR3 length is 17 residues. CDR3 coding DNA: TGTGCCAGCAGCCAAACTAGCGGGGGGGCTTCCTACAATGAGCAGTTCTTC. Residues: CASSQTSGGASYNEQFF.

This rearrangement joins TRBV7-2 to TRBJ2-5; D unresolved. The V gene lost 5 bases and the J gene lost 5 bases, with 15 bases spanning the gap. CDR3 size: 14 residues. Per germline, CDR1 SGHTA and CDR2 FQGNSA. The CDR3 protein is CASSPSGGFETQYF. The CDR3 DNA reads as TGTGCCAGCAGCCCCTCGGGTGGGTTCGAGACCCAGTACTTC. The full variable domain, in which reference TRBV7-2 and TRBJ2-5 provide the parts outside the CDR3, is GAGVSQSPSNKVTEKGKDVELRCDPISGHTALYWYRQSLGQGLEFLIYFQGNSAPDKSGLPSDRFSAERTGGSVSTLTIQRTQQEDSAVYLCASSPSGGFETQYFGPGTRLLVL.

The V call is TRBV9, the J call TRBJ2-4, with 7 bases matching TRBD2. The CDR3 is 14 amino acids. Germline CDR1 and CDR2: SGDLS and YYNGEE. The V gene end was trimmed by 2 bases and the J gene end by 8 bases; junction bases not matched to a gene: 7. The CDR3 spells CASSVGGNVDIQYF. The CDR3 nucleotides read TGTGCCAGCAGCGTGGGAGGGAATGTGGACATTCAGTACTTC.

V is TRBV5-4 and J is TRBJ1-3; 10 nucleotides agree with TRBD1. This CDR3 comprises 16 residues. The trim removed 4 bases at V and 6 bases at J, leaving 10 bases unmatched. Looked up from germline, CDR1 is SGHNT and CDR2 is YYREEE (reference sequence). In nucleotides, the CDR3 is TGTGCCAGCAGCACCCCCGGGACAGGGGTAGAAAACACCATATATTTT. Its translation: CASSTPGTGVENTIYF.

This sequence joins TRBV6-5 and TRBJ1-1, with D tentatively TRBD1 (5 bases). The length of the CDR3 is 15 residues. Germline CDR1 reads MNHEY; CDR2 reads SVGAGI. Trimming took 5 bases from V and 6 from J, leaving 19 bases between them. This CDR3 reads CASSPSRGKVAEAFF. Here the CDR3 DNA reads TGTGCCAGCAGTCCCTCTAGGGGTAAAGTAGCTGAAGCTTTCTTT.

The chain carries TRBV3-1 (or the pseudogene TRBV3-2) and TRBJ2-2; maybe TRBD1 (6 bases). Trimming took 6 bases from V and 0 from J, leaving 14 bases between them. The length of the CDR3 is 16 residues. Germline loops: CDR1 LGHDT, CDR2 YNNKEL (reference sequence). CDR3 coding DNA: TGTGCCAGCAGGAAAACCGGGGACACGAACACCGGGGAGCTGTTTTTT. Translated, it gives CASRKTGDTNTGELFF.

The rearrangement uses TRBV7-3 and TRBJ1-2; a possible D gene is TRBD1 (5 bases). V dropped 4 bases and J dropped 8 bases, with 14 bases sitting between them. Germline V gene lookup returns CDR1 SGHTA and CDR2 FQGTGA. This CDR3 region has 13 residues. Here the CDR3 reads CASSSTPDRGYTF. CDR3 in DNA: TGTGCCAGCAGCTCGACCCCCGACAGAGGCTACACCTTC.

J is TRBJ1-5 and V is TRBV7-9, with 7 bases lining up with TRBD1. Trimming took 4 bases from V and 5 from J; bases not matched to a gene: 8. The CDR3 has 15 amino acids. CDR1 and CDR2 from the germline V gene are SEHNR and FQNEAQ (reference sequence). The CDR3 DNA reads TGTGCCAGCAGCTCCGCGGAGGGGGCTTATCAGCCCCAGCATTTT. Translation: CASSSAEGAYQPQHF. The full variable domain, with the rest looked up from reference TRBV7-9 and TRBJ1-5, is DTGVSQNPRHKITKRGQNVTFRCDPISEHNRLYWYRQTLGQGPEFLTYFQNEAQLEKSRLLSDRFSAERPKGSFSTLEIQRTEQGDSAMYLCASSSAEGAYQPQHFGDGTRLSIL.

This clone was detected once. This rearrangement joins TRBV20-1 to TRBJ1-2; no clear D gene. The germline V gene encodes CDR1 DFQATT and CDR2 SNEGSKA (reference sequence). The CDR3 runs 11 residues. The CDR3, as DNA: TGCATGCGGAGGGTCGGGATTGGCTACACCTTC. It encodes CMRRVGIGYTF.

The sample holds a few counts of this clone. The chain joins TRBV27 to TRBJ1-5; D is undetermined. The germline gives CDR1 MNHEY, CDR2 SMNVEV (reference sequence). The CDR3 loop spans 14 amino acids. Trimming took off 2 bases at V and 7 bases at J, with 12 bases between the two ends. The CDR3 sequence: CASSLRGMSQPQHF. CDR3 DNA: TGTGCCAGCAGTTTAAGAGGGATGAGCCAGCCCCAGCATTTT.

This sequence joins TRBV4-3 and TRBJ2-7; 7 bases align to TRBD2. Trimming at V came to 0 bases and at J to 3 bases, leaving 5 bases not matched to a gene. The length of the CDR3 is 15 residues. Germline assignment: CDR1 LGHNA and CDR2 YSLEER. CDR3: CASSQDTGGDYEQYF. Written as DNA, the CDR3 is TGCGCCAGCAGCCAAGATACGGGAGGAGACTACGAGCAGTACTTC.